This TCR beta chain was identified in a study of T cells in Graves' hyperthyroidism and ophthalmopathy. As for the study in general: Sampling of peripheral blood happened at initial diagnosis, prior to any treatment.

Amplified TCR beta CDR3 regions derived from RNA transcripts. TCR CDR3 underwent first-round RT-PCR with the HTBI primer set. Via MiXCR, TCRdb re-called the multiplex PCR reads, giving one row per CDR3 protein. The sample records approximately 620,000 distinct CDR3 sequences, more than 15% being singletons. The diagnoses drew upon clinical symptoms, serum thyroxine and TRAb, thyroid ultrasound and orbital computed tomography. This clonotype showed up many times. The V end lost 3 bases, the J end lost 1 base, and 0 bases lay between the germline ends. Germline values: CDR1 SGHAT, CDR2 FQNNGV. CDR3 length: 11 amino acids.

The sample was blood. The J gene is TRBJ2-5, the V gene TRBV11-2; D remains unclear. The sequence came from a middle-aged woman with Graves' ophthalmopathy. CDR3 residues: CASSFQETQYF. The CDR3 nucleotides read TGTGCCAGCAGCTTCCAAGAGACCCAGTACTTC.